This T cell receptor (beta chain) was retrieved from a study of siplizumab effects on memory and regulatory T cells. General observations from the study: Suppressive capability of dividing Tregs from siplizumab cultures went unverified. Of the proliferating CD4+ or CD8+ clones, roughly 75-96% lacked a naive or memory phenotype that could be assigned.

Germline V gene sequence: CDR1 LNHDA, CDR2 SQIVND (reference sequence). Trimming stripped 7 bases from V and 5 bases from J, with 8 bases between. The CDR3 loop spans 11 amino acids. Here immunoSEQ multiplex PCR was the method, and the copy in TCRdb shows in-frame clones only, minus some. The data hold approximately 100,000 clones, with approximately 94% observed a single time. For this clone: The antigen remains undetermined.

The clonotype comes from a human donor in good health. The source material was Tregs sorted from blood. This chain links TRBV19 with TRBJ2-5; tentative D call: TRBD1 (5 bases). The CDR3 loop reads CASKGWETQYF. DNA of the CDR3: TGTGCCAGTAAGGGGTGGGAGACCCAGTACTTC.